These 3 T cell receptor beta chains were all obtained from the same sample, sequenced in a study of Ad26.COV2.S vaccination and SARS-CoV-2 variants. Profiled with immunoSEQ multiplex PCR; TCRdb holds only in-frame clones, not every one. The sample has 250,000 to 300,000 clones, approximately 87% seen once. Treatment noted: roughly 20 received Ad26.COV2.S at low or high dose, single or two shots; about five received placebo; per-sample allocation not given. The study sampled participants on day 63 after the first vaccine or placebo injection. The sequencing used peripheral blood, collected in a trial of Ad26.COV2.S vaccine versus placebo. Source of these receptors: a person between 18 and 60 years old who received the Ad26.COV2.S COVID-19 vaccine or a placebo.

This chain uses TRBV2 with TRBJ2-7; 9 positions agree with TRBD2. Germline V gene data show CDR1 as SNHLY and CDR2 as FYNNEI. The CDR3 spans 15 residues. The J segment lost 0 bases and the V segment lost 11 bases, leaving 11 bases of the junction unmatched. CDR3 DNA: TGTGCCTCCAGTTTCGGGACTAGCTTCTCCTACGAGCAGTACTTC. Translated, it gives CASSFGTSFSYEQYF.

J is TRBJ1-5 and V is TRBV12-5; D is ambiguous. Trimming stripped 7 bases from V and 1 base from J, with 14 bases between. CDR1 is LGHNT, CDR2 FRNRAP, per germline. This CDR3 spans 15 amino acids. CDR3 sequence reads: CASARTGESNQPQHF. The CDR3 coding sequence is TGTGCTAGTGCCAGAACTGGTGAGAGCAATCAGCCCCAGCATTTT.

The rearrangement links TRBV4-1 to TRBJ1-5, with D perhaps TRBD1 (6 bases). The ends were cut back, 0 bases at V and 9 bases at J, with 18 bases in the middle. The germline CDR1 and CDR2 sequences are MGHRA and YSYEKL. This CDR3 has 16 residues. The CDR3 region has the DNA TGCGCCAGCAGCCAAGATGTTCGGCAGGGGTGGTGGCCCCAGCATTTT. Its translation is CASSQDVRQGWWPQHF.